Following are 9 T cell receptor beta chains from one sample sequenced in a study of blood T cell repertoires in COVID-19. TCRdb's table, derived via immunoSEQ multiplex PCR, lists solely in-frame clones and lacks some. The table lists around 84,000 clones, about 70% of them singletons. The source material was peripheral blood. The source of these receptors is a man aged 50 to 60 with active or convalescent COVID-19.

This sequence joins TRBV19 and TRBJ1-2; D is possibly TRBD1 (6 bases). CDR3 length: 14 residues. Trimming shortened V by 5 bases and J by 5 bases, and 15 bases separated the two germline ends. From germline, CDR1 is LNHDA and CDR2 SQIVND (reference sequence). CDR3 nucleotide sequence: TGTGCCAGTAGTTCCCGGGACATCCGTTATGGCTACACCTTC. Its translation: CASSSRDIRYGYTF. The full variable domain, its missing parts supplied by reference TRBV19 and TRBJ1-2, is DGGITQSPKYLFRKEGQNVTLSCEQNLNHDAMYWYRQDPGQGLRLIYYSQIVNDFQKGDIAEGYSVSREKKESFPLTVTSAQKNPTAFYLCASSSRDIRYGYTFGSGTRLTVV.

The chain joins TRBV18 to TRBJ2-7; D unresolved. Per the germline V gene, CDR1 is KGHSH and CDR2 is LQKENI. V was clipped by 6 bases and J by 4 bases, with 10 bases between them. The CDR3 is 12 amino acids. CDR3 DNA sequence: TGTGCCAGCTCGCTAGAACTATACGAGCAGTACTTC. The encoded protein is CASSLELYEQYF.

CDR3 sequence (DNA): TGTGCCAGCAATTGGTCCCCTTCAGGGGGCGGGTTGACTTTCTTT. Residues: CASNWSPSGGGLTFF. J is TRBJ1-1 and V is TRBV28, with TRBD1 identical over 8 bases. Trimming removed 7 bases from V and 12 bases from J; junction bases left unmatched: 19. This CDR3 has 15 residues. CDR1 is MDHEN and CDR2 is SYDVKM in the germline V gene. Full variable domain (rest looked up from reference TRBV28 and TRBJ1-1): DVKVTQSSRYLVKRTGEKVFLECVQDMDHENMFWYRQDPGLGLRLIYFSYDVKMKEKGDIPEGYSVSREKKERFSLILESASTNQTSMYLCASNWSPSGGGLTFFGQGTRLTVV.

The rearrangement links TRBV6-4 to TRBJ2-1, with 12 bases aligning to TRBD1. CDR1 MRHNA and CDR2 SNTAGT come from the germline V gene. J was trimmed by 7 bases and V by 6 bases; bases with no gene match: 7. This CDR3 has 15 residues. CDR3: CASSQGTGGLNEQFF. In DNA, the CDR3 is TGTGCCAGCAGCCAGGGGACAGGGGGCCTGAATGAGCAGTTCTTC.

The CDR3 DNA reads TGTGCCAGCAGTCCACAGTTCCCCTACGAGCAGTACTTC. Translated, it gives CASSPQFPYEQYF. The gene calls are TRBV6-5 and TRBJ2-7; no firm D call. Trimming removed 5 bases from V and 2 bases from J, with 10 bases in between. CDR1 and CDR2 from the germline V gene are MNHEY and SVGAGI. The CDR3 covers 13 residues.

The chain couples TRBV7-2 to TRBJ1-4; tentatively, D is TRBD1 (6 bases). The V gene's germline CDR1 is SGHTA and CDR2 FQGNSA. The CDR3 has 14 residues. V was trimmed by 3 bases and J by 7 bases, leaving 12 bases between them. The CDR3 DNA follows: TGTGCCAGCAGCTTCCAGGGGTCAGGTGAAAAACTGTTTTTT. This gives the protein CASSFQGSGEKLFF. Complete variable domain (other parts from reference TRBV7-2 and TRBJ1-4): GAGVSQSPSNKVTEKGKDVELRCDPISGHTALYWYRQSLGQGLEFLIYFQGNSAPDKSGLPSDRFSAERTGGSVSTLTIQRTQQEDSAVYLCASSFQGSGEKLFFGSGTQLSVL.

The chain recombines TRBV5-1 with TRBJ2-5; no reliable D call. V was cut by 0 bases and J by 2 bases, with 11 bases left in between. The CDR3 is 15 residues long. The germline V gene has CDR1 SGHRS and CDR2 YFSETQ. The CDR3 loop reads CASSLEVPRQETQYF. CDR3 nucleotides: TGCGCCAGCAGCTTGGAGGTCCCTAGGCAAGAGACCCAGTACTTC.

The genes are TRBV5-6 and TRBJ1-2; D possibly corresponds to TRBD1 (6 bases). Germline assignment: CDR1 SGHDT and CDR2 YYEEEE. V was shortened by 0 bases and J by 4 bases, with 13 bases between the two germline ends. CDR3 size: 15 residues. The CDR3: CASSLAWDTIYGYTF. In DNA, the CDR3 is TGTGCCAGCAGCTTGGCCTGGGACACCATCTATGGCTACACCTTC.

This chain links TRBV7-2 with TRBJ2-7; 12 bases are a match to TRBD2. V lost 0 bases to trimming and J lost 2 bases; unmatched junction nucleotides: 2. The CDR3 sequence is 16 residues long. Germline-derived CDR1 and CDR2 are SGHTA and FQGNSA. The CDR3 protein is CASSLAGLAGPYEQYF. The CDR3, as DNA: TGTGCCAGCAGCTTAGCAGGACTAGCGGGACCCTACGAGCAGTACTTC.